This T cell receptor (beta chain) was found in a study of cytomegalovirus exposure and HLA in healthy donors. Findings and limits, study-wide: The sole available immune exposure information was CMV serostatus. Analyses of presence and absence presupposed an approximately uniform sequencing depth across donors. According to the study, 160 or so TCR beta chains were cytomegalovirus-associated.

This CDR3 contains 15 residues. Looked up from germline, CDR1 is SGDLS and CDR2 is YYNGEE. V shed 3 bases, J shed 1 base, and the junction held 2 bases outside the gene matches. Remarks on this clone: Its target is unknown.

Researchers ran the PCR with 60 Vbeta and 13 Jbeta primers. Repertoires were generated with immunoSEQ multiplex PCR, while TCRdb's copy carries only in-frame clones and drops some. The data show about 160,000 clones, with around four fifths seen just once and over 1.1% held by the top ten. The sample comprised PBMCs. The chain has TRBV9 and TRBJ2-5; the match to TRBD2 covers 11 bases. This TCR derives from a male donor in good health and CMV-seronegative. As DNA, the CDR3 is TGTGCCAGCAGCGGGACTAGCGGGTTCCAAGAGACCCAGTACTTC. Translation: CASSGTSGFQETQYF.